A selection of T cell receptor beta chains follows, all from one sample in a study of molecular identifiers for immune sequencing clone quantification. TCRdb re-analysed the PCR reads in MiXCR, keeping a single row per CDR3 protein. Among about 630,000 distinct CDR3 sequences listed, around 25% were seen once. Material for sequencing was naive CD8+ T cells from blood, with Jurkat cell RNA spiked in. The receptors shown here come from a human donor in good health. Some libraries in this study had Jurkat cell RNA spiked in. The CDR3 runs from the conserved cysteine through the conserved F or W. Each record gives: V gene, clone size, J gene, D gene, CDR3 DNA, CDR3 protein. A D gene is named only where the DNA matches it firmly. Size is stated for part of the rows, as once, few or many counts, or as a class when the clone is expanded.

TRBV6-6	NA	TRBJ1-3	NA	TGTGCCAGCACCTTCGGACCGGGGGGCCCGGAAAGCTCTGGAAACACCATATATTTT	CASTFGPGGPESSGNTIYF
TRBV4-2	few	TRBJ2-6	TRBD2	TGTGCCAGCAGCCAAGCATCAGTCGGACTAGCGGGAGCTGGGGCCAACGTCCTGACTTTC	CASSQASVGLAGAGANVLTF
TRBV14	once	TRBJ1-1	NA	TGTGCCAGCAGCCCCTTACAGAGGAACACTGAAGCTTTCTTT	CASSPLQRNTEAFF
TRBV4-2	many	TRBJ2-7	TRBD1	TGTGCCAGCAGCCCGAGATCTACAGGGGTGCGCTTATCCTACGAGCAGTACTTC	CASSPRSTGVRLSYEQYF
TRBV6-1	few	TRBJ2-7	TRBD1	TGTGCCAGCAGTGACGACGGGACAGGGTGGTACGAGCAGTACTTC	CASSDDGTGWYEQYF
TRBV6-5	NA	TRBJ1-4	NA	TGTGCCAGCAGTCACTCGTACTGGGCCGGGGATTTTATTGAAAAACTGTTTTTT	CASSHSYWAGDFIEKLFF
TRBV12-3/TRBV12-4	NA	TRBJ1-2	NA	TGTGCCAGCAGCTCGGACAGTTACTCTGGCTACACCTTC	CASSSDSYSGYTF
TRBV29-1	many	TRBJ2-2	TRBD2	TGCAGCGTTGAAGACCCGGGACTAGCGGGTTCCGCACTCACCGGGGAGCTGTTTTTT	CSVEDPGLAGSALTGELFF
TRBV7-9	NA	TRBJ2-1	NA	TGTGCCAGCAGATTTCCTTCAGGGTCTAAGCAGTTCTTC	CASRFPSGSKQFF
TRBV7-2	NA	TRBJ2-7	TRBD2	TGTGCCAGCAGCTTAAATAGCGGGGCCTTCGAGCAGTACTTC	CASSLNSGAFEQYF
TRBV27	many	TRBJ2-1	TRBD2	TGTGCCAGCAGTTTCTCTAGCGGTAACAATGAGCAGTTCTTC	CASSFSSGNNEQFF
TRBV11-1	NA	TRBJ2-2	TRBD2	TGTGCCAGCAGCTTAGTAGGGACTAGCGAAAGCACCGGGGAGCTGTTTTTT	CASSLVGTSESTGELFF
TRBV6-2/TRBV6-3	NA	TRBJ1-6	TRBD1	TGTGCCAGCAGTACCCGGGACAGTAATTCACCCCTCCACTTT	CASSTRDSNSPLHF
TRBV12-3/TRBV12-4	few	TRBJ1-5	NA	TGTGCCAGCAGTTTTAATCCGGGCAGGCGCAATCAGCCCCAGCATTTT	CASSFNPGRRNQPQHF
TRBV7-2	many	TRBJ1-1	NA	TGTGCCAGCAGCTTAGTCCAGCGGAACACTGAAGCTTTCTTT	CASSLVQRNTEAFF
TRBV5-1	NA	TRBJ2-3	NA	TGCACCAGCAGCTTGGTTACCTTCAGCACAGATACGCAGTATTTT	CTSSLVTFSTDTQYF
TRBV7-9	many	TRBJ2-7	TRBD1	TGTGCCAGCATCGAGGGGACCCAGGGGGCACACGAGCAGTACTTC	CASIEGTQGAHEQYF
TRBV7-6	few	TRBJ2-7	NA	TGTGCCAGCAGCTTCGGACCCTCCCAGGGCCCCTACGAGCAGTACTTC	CASSFGPSQGPYEQYF
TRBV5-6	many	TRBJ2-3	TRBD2	TGTGCCAGCAGCTTCGGGACTAGCCCTTTTACGCAGTATTTT	CASSFGTSPFTQYF
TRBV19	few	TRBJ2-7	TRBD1	TGTGCCAGTGAATCACGCGGACAGGGACTCTACGAGCAGTACTTC	CASESRGQGLYEQYF
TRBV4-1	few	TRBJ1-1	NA	TGCGCCAGCAGTCAAAAGGGCAGTCTGAACACTGAAGCTTTCTTT	CASSQKGSLNTEAFF
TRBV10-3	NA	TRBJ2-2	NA	TGTGCCATCACCCCTCTTGAGGGTCAAAACACCGGGGAGCTGTTTTTT	CAITPLEGQNTGELFF
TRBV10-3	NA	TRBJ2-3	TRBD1	TGTGCCATCAGTGAAGAGGGGACAGCTACGCAGTATTTT	CAISEEGTATQYF
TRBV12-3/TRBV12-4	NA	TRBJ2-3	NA	TGTGCCAGCAGTTTTTGGGATTTGGCCTTGACAGGTACGCAGTATTTT	CASSFWDLALTGTQYF
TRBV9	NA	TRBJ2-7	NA	TGTGCCAGAAGCCCCACAGGAAACTCCTACGAGCAGTACTTC	CARSPTGNSYEQYF
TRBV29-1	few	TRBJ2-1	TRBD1	TGCAGCGGATCCCCCTTTCCCGGGACAGGGGTAAATGAGCAGTTCTTC	CSGSPFPGTGVNEQFF
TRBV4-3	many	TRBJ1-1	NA	TGCGCCAGCAGCCAATCCAACACCAAGAACACTGAAGCTTTCTTT	CASSQSNTKNTEAFF
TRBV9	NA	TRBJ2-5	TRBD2	TGTGCCAGCAGCTGGACTAGCGGGGGGCCCCAAGAGACCCAGTACTTC	CASSWTSGGPQETQYF